These T cell receptor beta chains were read from a single sample in a study of control samples from healthy donors and cancer patients. TCRdb's table, derived via immunoSEQ multiplex PCR, lists solely in-frame clones and lacks some. This sample has 20,000 to 25,000 clones, with 88% found just once. The sample consisted of PBMCs. The source of these receptors is a woman aged 55-69 years with head and neck cancer. Each CDR3 is given with its conserved first and last residue. A D gene is named only where the DNA matches it firmly. Some rows mark clone size as missing; the rest say once, few, many or name a class of expanded clone.

j_call	d_call	v_call	clone_size	cdr3_aa	cdr3_nt
TRBJ2-7	TRBD2	TRBV3-1/TRBV3-2	.	CASSPTSGSATGYEQYF	TGTGCCAGCAGCCCGACTAGCGGGAGCGCGACGGGCTACGAGCAGTACTTC
TRBJ2-3	.	TRBV6-5	once	CASSRALVTDTQYF	TGTGCCAGCAGTCGAGCCCTAGTCACAGATACGCAGTATTTT
TRBJ2-3	TRBD2	TRBV27	.	CASTLLAGGTDTQYF	TGTGCCAGCACTCTTCTAGCGGGAGGCACAGATACGCAGTATTTT
TRBJ2-7	.	TRBV6-5	.	CASSQTYEQYF	TGTGCCAGCAGTCAAACTTACGAGCAGTACTTC
TRBJ1-1	.	TRBV19	.	CASTSTPGANTEAFF	TGTGCCAGTACCAGTACCCCGGGGGCGAACACTGAAGCTTTCTTT
TRBJ2-7	TRBD1	TRBV18	once	CASSPVRQGRDEQYF	TGTGCCAGCTCGCCGGTCCGACAGGGTCGGGACGAGCAGTACTTC
TRBJ1-1	TRBD1	TRBV13	once	CASSQTGTNTEAFF	TGTGCCAGCAGCCAGACAGGGACGAACACTGAAGCTTTCTTT
TRBJ2-1	TRBD2	TRBV27	.	CASNPQLAGVYNEQFF	TGTGCCAGCAACCCCCAACTAGCGGGAGTTTACAATGAGCAGTTCTTC
TRBJ2-1	TRBD1	TRBV18	.	CASSQTTGVGYNEQFF	TGTGCCAGCTCACAGACAACAGGGGTGGGGTACAATGAGCAGTTCTTC
TRBJ2-3	TRBD1	TRBV19	.	CASSMRAQGAGNTQYF	TGTGCCAGTAGTATGAGGGCGCAGGGGGCGGGAAATACGCAGTATTTT
TRBJ2-7	TRBD2	TRBV15	.	CATSTSGNHEQYF	TGTGCCACCAGCACTAGCGGGAACCACGAGCAGTACTTC
TRBJ1-1	.	TRBV27	few	CASSLLWGAEAFF	TGTGCCAGCAGTTTACTATGGGGAGCTGAAGCTTTCTTT
TRBJ2-6	.	TRBV28	.	CASSLWGVKETGGANVLTF	TGTGCCAGCAGTTTATGGGGGGTAAAAGAAACGGGTGGGGCCAACGTCCTGACTTTC
TRBJ2-4	.	TRBV28	once	CASTPLRGGEAKNIQYF	TGTGCCAGCACCCCTTTAAGGGGCGGGGAGGCCAAAAACATTCAGTACTTC
TRBJ2-5	.	TRBV5-1	.	CASSLTTQETQYF	TGCGCCAGCAGCTTGACTACCCAAGAGACCCAGTACTTC
TRBJ2-7	.	TRBV3-1/TRBV3-2	.	CASSHTGNEQYF	TGTGCCAGCAGCCATACAGGGAACGAGCAGTACTTC